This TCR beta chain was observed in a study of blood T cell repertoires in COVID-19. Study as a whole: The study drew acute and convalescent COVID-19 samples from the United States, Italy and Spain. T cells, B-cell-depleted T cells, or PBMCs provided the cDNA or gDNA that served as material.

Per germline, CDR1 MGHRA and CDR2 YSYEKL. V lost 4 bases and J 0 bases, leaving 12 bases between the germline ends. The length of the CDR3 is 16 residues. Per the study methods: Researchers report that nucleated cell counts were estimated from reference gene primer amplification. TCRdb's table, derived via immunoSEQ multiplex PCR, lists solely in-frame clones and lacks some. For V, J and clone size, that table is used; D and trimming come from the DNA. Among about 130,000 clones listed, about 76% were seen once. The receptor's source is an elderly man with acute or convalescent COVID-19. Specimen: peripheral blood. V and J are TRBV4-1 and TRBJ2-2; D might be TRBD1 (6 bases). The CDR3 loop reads CASSRGEGANTGELFF. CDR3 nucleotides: TGCGCCAGCAGCCGGGGTGAGGGGGCGAACACCGGGGAGCTGTTTTTT.